A selection of T cell receptor beta chains follows, all from one sample in a study of metastatic and nonmetastatic thyroid tumors. TCRdb re-called clones from the PCR reads using MiXCR. The repertoire holds about 14,000 clones, with around 30% as singletons. The sequenced material came from tumor tissue. The receptors derive from a female donor with papillary thyroid cancer or a benign thyroid nodule (not recorded which). Some clones in this sample may be carry-over from other donors' samples. CDR3s include the opening cysteine and the closing phenylalanine or tryptophan. A D gene is named only where the DNA matches it firmly. Clone size is stated in some rows and not others, as once, few, many or a class when expanded.

j_call v_call d_call clone_size cdr3_aa cdr3_nt
TRBJ1-5 TRBV7-2 . many CASSSDFNQPQHF TGTGCCAGCAGCTCGGACTTCAATCAGCCCCAGCATTTT
TRBJ2-1 TRBV11-2 . . CASSLIAGSNEQFF TGTGCCAGCAGCTTAATCGCAGGCTCCAATGAGCAGTTCTTC
TRBJ2-2 TRBV24-1 . . CATSDSSVAGYIGNTGELFF TGTGCCACCAGTGATTCATCAGTCGCAGGGTATATTGGCAACACCGGGGAGCTGTTTTTT
TRBJ1-2 TRBV30 . . CALDGYTF TGTGCCCTTGATGGCTACACCTTC
TRBJ2-3 TRBV6-5 TRBD2 . CASSYSGSGLARTDTQYF TGTGCCAGCAGTTACTCGGGGTCCGGACTAGCGCGTACAGATACGCAGTATTTT
TRBJ2-1 TRBV25-1 . . CASRPGAGMGEHFF TGTGCCAGCAGGCCGGGGGCGGGAATGGGTGAGCATTTTTTC
TRBJ2-3 TRBV6-1 . few CASGPSFGARGDTQYF TGTGCCAGCGGACCGTCTTTTGGGGCCCGGGGGGATACGCAGTATTTT
TRBJ1-1 TRBV3-1 . . CASSPRSHGAFF TGTGCCAGCAGCCCCCGGTCGCATGGAGCTTTCTTT
TRBJ1-2 TRBV6-1 TRBD1 . CASSRADRAGGYTF TGTGCCAGCAGCCGAGCCGACAGGGCGGGGGGCTACACCTTC
TRBJ2-1 TRBV6-1 TRBD2 medium-sized CASSAGTSGGLPYNEQFF TGTGCCAGCAGTGCCGGGACTAGCGGGGGGCTACCCTACAATGAGCAGTTCTTC
TRBJ1-1 TRBV29-1 . many CSGDRAENTEAFF TGCAGCGGGGACCGGGCCGAGAACACTGAAGCTTTCTTT
TRBJ2-2 TRBV7-9 . few CASSLMSTGELFF TGTGCCAGCAGCTTAATGTCCACCGGGGAGCTGTTTTTT
TRBJ2-3 TRBV5-1 TRBD2 medium-sized CASRASGRGTDTQYF TGCGCCAGCAGGGCTAGCGGGAGGGGCACAGATACGCAGTATTTT
TRBJ2-7 TRBV6-1 . . CASSDGQSYEQYF TGTGCCAGCAGTGATGGACAGTCCTACGAGCAGTACTTC
TRBJ2-7 TRBV28 . few CASSPTGRVYEQYF TGTGCCAGCAGTCCGACAGGGAGGGTCTACGAGCAGTACTTC
TRBJ1-5 TRBV20-1 . many CSARDWASGGYQPQHF TGCAGTGCTAGAGATTGGGCCTCCGGGGGGTATCAGCCCCAGCATTTT
TRBJ1-2 TRBV2 . many CASKAAYGYTF TGTGCCAGCAAGGCGGCCTATGGCTACACCTTC
TRBJ1-1 TRBV20-1 . large CSASGGAGAEAFF TGCAGTGCTAGCGGGGGCGCGGGTGCTGAAGCTTTCTTT
TRBJ2-3 TRBV28 . many CASSLSLTVVADTQYF TGTGCCAGCAGTTTATCGCTGACAGTCGTGGCAGATACGCAGTATTTT
TRBJ2-2 TRBV9 TRBD1 many CASSLPGQGTGELFF TGTGCCAGCAGCCTACCGGGACAGGGGACCGGGGAGCTGTTTTTT
TRBJ2-7 TRBV5-1 . . CASSTDRLYEQYF TGCGCCAGCAGCACAGACAGGCTGTACGAGCAGTACTTC
TRBJ2-7 TRBV3-1 TRBD1 . CASSPGTGVEGAHEQYF TGTGCCAGCAGCCCCGGGACAGGGGTCGAGGGGGCCCACGAGCAGTACTTC
TRBJ2-5 TRBV6-1 TRBD1 once CASRSWTGGRETQETQYF TGTGCCAGCAGGTCCTGGACAGGGGGGAGGGAGACTCAAGAGACCCAGTACTTC
TRBJ2-7 TRBV27 TRBD1 . CASSLLAPRDRDHEQYF TGTGCCAGCAGTTTACTCGCTCCGCGGGACAGGGACCACGAGCAGTACTTC
TRBJ1-3 TRBV9 . many CASSVGLGYSGNTIYF TGTGCCAGCAGCGTAGGTTTGGGCTACTCTGGAAACACCATATATTTT
TRBJ1-1 TRBV7-9 . . CASSLHRDTEAFF TGTGCCAGCAGCCTACACAGGGACACTGAAGCTTTCTTT
TRBJ1-1 TRBV5-8 TRBD1 medium-sized CASSNQRDSSEAFF TGTGCCAGCAGCAACCAGCGGGACAGTTCTGAAGCTTTCTTT
TRBJ1-1 TRBV28 . medium-sized CASSFYPGRDLEAFF TGTGCCAGCAGTTTCTATCCGGGCAGGGATCTTGAAGCTTTCTTT
TRBJ2-2 TRBV5-1 TRBD2 . CASSRTSENTGELFF TGCGCCAGCAGCAGGACTAGCGAGAACACCGGGGAGCTGTTTTTT
TRBJ2-5 TRBV9 TRBD2 large CASSPGLAGGGRVQETQYF TGTGCCAGCAGCCCGGGACTAGCGGGAGGGGGTAGGGTCCAAGAGACCCAGTACTTC
TRBJ2-3 TRBV5-6 . many CASSFWGLVTDTQYF TGTGCCAGCAGCTTCTGGGGGCTTGTAACAGATACGCAGTATTTT
TRBJ1-1 TRBV10-3 TRBD1 many CAIRLGQGYTEAFF TGTGCCATCAGGCTGGGACAGGGATACACTGAAGCTTTCTTT
TRBJ1-1 TRBV7-8 . . CASVLNTEAFF TGTGCCAGCGTCTTAAACACTGAAGCTTTCTTT